This TCR beta chain is drawn from a study of beta chain features in type 1 diabetes. The study reverse transcribed the entire isolated RNA, so it sequenced expressed TCRB transcripts. Sequencing was performed with immunoSEQ multiplex PCR; in TCRdb, only in-frame clones are kept and a portion is missing. The data contain under 200,000 clones, 7.5% to 10% of them singletons. The CDR3 consists of 15 residues. The germline CDR1 and CDR2 sequences are MNHEY and SVGAGI. V lost 11 bases and J lost 7; bases outside the gene matches: 15. This sequence was found in a woman between 18 and 29 years old in good health. The V call is TRBV6-5, the J call TRBJ2-1; 9 bases align to TRBD1. Sequencing used central memory CD4+ T cells from blood. The CDR3 region is CAGSRDRGKQNEQFF. The CDR3 coding sequence is TGTGCCGGTTCGCGAGACAGGGGGAAACAAAATGAGCAGTTCTTC.